This TCR beta chain was sequenced for a study of cytomegalovirus exposure and HLA in healthy donors. Study-wide background: Early released data had around 79 million unique TCRs, all coming from HLA-typed donors.

V was trimmed by 5 bases and J by 2 bases, leaving 13 bases between them. The CDR3 covers 16 residues. Germline V gene lookup returns CDR1 SGHTA and CDR2 FQGTGA. Study findings and constraints: The classifier, whose performance was assessed in both the original and validation cohorts, reportedly diagnosed cytomegalovirus status with high specificity and sensitivity. Most of the CMV-associated TCR beta chains (in a later analysis) appeared to be HLA-restricted. The listing of fewer than 200 TCR beta chains classed them as cytomegalovirus-associated.

This clone occurred a few times. Its antigen is unidentified. Researchers ran the PCR with 60 Vbeta and 13 Jbeta primers. The method was immunoSEQ multiplex PCR; TCRdb's version includes in-frame clones alone and lacks a portion of them. The repertoire holds about 150,000 clones, with roughly 60% as singletons. The chain is built from TRBV7-3 and TRBJ2-6; possible D gene TRBD2, 6 bases. The receptor was isolated from a woman aged 40-49 years in good health and CMV-seronegative. Sequenced input: PBMCs. The DNA of the CDR3 is TGTGCCAGCAGCCCGGGACTCTCCGCTGGGGCCAACGTCCTGACTTTC. Its protein product is CASSPGLSAGANVLTF.